The 32 T cell receptor beta chains in this list originate from one sample, sequenced in a study of blood T cells in healthy people across ages (dated by TCRdb to 2015 to 2017). The library was made by 5' RACE. TCRdb records Illumina HiSeq 2500 as the sequencer. The second PCR ran for about 6 to 11 cycles and used a J-beta primer mix along with a sample-barcoded 5' primer. TCRdb handled the public reads itself, with Q25 trimming in fastp and clone calling in MiXCR, and kept productive beta chains. Each record represents a unique CDR3 protein, reported with the most common genes and DNA among its rows. Within this sample are hundreds of thousands of distinct CDR3 sequences, with 24% of them counted one time only. Of the sample, less than 9% is held by the ten largest clones. These data are also associated with another study on T cells of mothers and their children.

The specimen was blood. These receptors were taken from a boy under 18 in good health.

This chain uses TRBV7-9 with TRBJ1-1; the match to TRBD1 covers 7 bases. The germline CDR1 and CDR2 sequences are SEHNR and FQNEAQ (reference sequence). The CDR3 is 15 amino acids. V lost 4 bases, J lost 7 bases, and 12 bases stayed unmatched. CDR3 DNA: TGTGCCAGCAGCTCACCGGGACAGCTGGGAGGTGAAGCTTTCTTT. Protein sequence: CASSSPGQLGGEAFF.

The CDR3 loop reads CASSSTGNSYNSPLHF. CDR3 nucleotide sequence: TGTGCCAGCAGCTCGACAGGGAACTCCTATAATTCACCCCTCCACTTT. The chain recombines TRBV7-6 with TRBJ1-6, with TRBD1 matching over 7 bases. The CDR3 contains 16 residues. Trimming cost V 4 bases and J 0 bases; bases outside gene matches: 3. The germline gives CDR1 SGHVS, CDR2 FNYEAQ.

This clonotype turned up a few times. V is TRBV29-1 and J is TRBJ1-2, with D perhaps TRBD1 (6 bases). Between the trimmed V and J ends, which lost 8 bases and 7 bases, there was a span of 17 bases. CDR1 SQVTM and CDR2 ANQGSEA come from the germline V gene. CDR3 length: 12 residues. The CDR3, as DNA: TGCAGCCCCGGGGGGCTCGAGTCTGGCTACACCTTC. This sequence encodes CSPGGLESGYTF.

The chain recombines TRBV7-2 with TRBJ2-7; 13 bases map to TRBD2. The J call could be wrong; TRBJ2-5 is a better fit for the DNA end. The CDR3 has 17 amino acids. CDR1 SGHTA and CDR2 FQGNSA come from the germline V gene. The CDR3 loop reads CASSLEGLAGSKETQYF. CDR3 nucleotides: TGTGCCAGCAGCTTAGAGGGACTAGCGGGGAGTAAAGAGACCCAGTACTTC.

This clonotype has only a few counts. The chain recombines TRBV28 with TRBJ2-5; tentatively, D is TRBD2 (6 bases). The V gene lost 6 bases and the J gene lost 4 bases, with 18 bases spanning the gap. CDR1 is MDHEN, CDR2 SYDVKM, per germline. The CDR3 sequence is 15 residues long. The CDR3: CASRGPGTRGETQYF. CDR3 DNA: TGTGCCAGCAGAGGTCCCGGGACTCGAGGAGAGACCCAGTACTTC.

The chain carries TRBV25-1 and TRBJ2-4, with D unclear. CDR3 size: 18 residues. Germline CDR1 is MGHDK and CDR2 is SYGVNS. V was cut by 1 base and J by 1 base, with 17 bases left in between. CDR3 amino acids: CASSELGGQRSAKNIQYF. CDR3 bases: TGTGCCAGCAGTGAATTGGGCGGTCAAAGGTCGGCCAAAAACATTCAGTACTTC.

The V call is TRBV27, the J call TRBJ2-7; a weak D match, TRBD2 (6 bases). The CDR3 runs to 17 residues. V was cut by 6 bases and J by 7 bases, with 28 bases left in between. Germline V gene lookup returns CDR1 MNHEY and CDR2 SMNVEV (reference sequence). CDR3 bases: TGTGCCAGCAGGAGTAGAAACACGGGACTTGGGTTAAGGGAGCAGTACTTC. Its protein is CASRSRNTGLGLREQYF.

The CDR3 region is CASSSLAGVGTETQYF. The CDR3 DNA reads as TGTGCCAGCAGCTCTTTAGCGGGAGTTGGGACGGAGACCCAGTACTTC. V is TRBV7-3 and J is TRBJ2-5; TRBD2 matches 9 bases. V was pared by 4 bases and J by 5 bases, with 11 bases of the junction left unmatched. The CDR3 runs to 16 residues. Germline loops: CDR1 SGHTA, CDR2 FQGTGA.

This clonotype was detected a few times. An end of the junction does not agree with germline; a read error may underlie this. The chain couples TRBV7-2 to TRBJ1-5; a possible D gene is TRBD1 (5 bases). The germline gives CDR1 SGHTA, CDR2 FQGNSA. This CDR3 spans 13 amino acids. The CDR3 spells CASSLAGYQPQHF. CDR3 bases: TGTGCCAGCAGTTTAGCAGGGTATCAGCCCCAGCATTTT. Full variable domain (outside the CDR3, taken from reference TRBV7-2 and TRBJ1-5): GAGVSQSPSNKVTEKGKDVELRCDPISGHTALYWYRQSLGQGLEFLIYFQGNSAPDKSGLPSDRFSAERTGGSVSTLTIQRTQQEDSAVYLCASSLAGYQPQHFGDGTRLSIL.

This rearrangement joins TRBV7-2 to TRBJ1-6; D uncertain. Trimming stripped 2 bases from V and 0 bases from J, with 8 bases between. This CDR3 is 16 amino acids long. Germline-derived CDR1 and CDR2 are SGHTA and FQGNSA. The CDR3 spells CASSLSSSSYNSPLHF. Written as DNA, the CDR3 is TGTGCCAGCAGCTTAAGCAGCAGCTCCTATAATTCACCCCTCCACTTT.

For this clonotype: A junction end diverges from the germline sequence, so it may reflect a read error. V gene TRBV7-2 combines with J gene TRBJ2-2, with D possibly TRBD2 on 6 matching bases. This CDR3 spans 17 amino acids. The V gene's germline CDR1 is SGHTA and CDR2 FQGNSA. In DNA form, the CDR3 reads TGTGCCAGCAGCTTAGCGTTTAGCGGAGCGAACACCGGGGAGCTGCTTTTT. It specifies CASSLAFSGANTGELLF.

The gene calls are TRBV9 and TRBJ2-7; D uncertain. Germline lookup yields CDR1 SGDLS and CDR2 YYNGEE. Trimming took 0 bases from V and 1 from J, leaving 8 bases between them. The CDR3 has 14 amino acids. CDR3 region: CASSVGVTSYEQYF. For the CDR3, the DNA is TGTGCCAGCAGCGTAGGAGTGACGTCCTACGAGCAGTACTTC.

This clonotype was counted between two and nine times. The rearrangement links TRBV7-8 to TRBJ1-2; unclear D gene. Germline CDR1 SGHVS, CDR2 FQNEAQ. The CDR3 is made up of 15 amino acids. Trimming cost V 5 bases and J 1 base, with 14 bases left between them. This CDR3 is CASSPLSGYNYGYTF. The CDR3 DNA reads TGTGCCAGCAGCCCGCTGAGTGGCTATAACTATGGCTACACCTTC.

The chain links TRBV5-1 to TRBJ2-2; 10 bases align to TRBD2. V dropped 5 bases and J dropped 2; count of bases not matched to a gene: 6. From germline, CDR1 is SGHRS and CDR2 YFSETQ. This CDR3 comprises 16 residues. Here the CDR3 reads CASSLTSGVNTGELFF. CDR3 nucleotide sequence: TGCGCCAGCAGTCTTACTAGCGGGGTAAACACCGGGGAGCTGTTTTTT.

This rearrangement joins TRBV5-1 to TRBJ2-1, with 10 bases fitting TRBD1. The CDR3 sequence is 16 residues long. Unmatched junction bases numbered 17, after V lost 10 bases and J lost 7 bases. CDR1 and CDR2 (germline): SGHRS, YFSETQ. The CDR3 sequence: CAGRQGAMVLQNEQFF. The DNA of the CDR3 is TGCGCCGGACGACAGGGGGCGATGGTTTTACAAAATGAGCAGTTCTTC. Full variable domain (outside the CDR3, taken from reference TRBV5-1 and TRBJ2-1): KAGVTQTPRYLIKTRGQQVTLSCSPISGHRSVSWYQQTPGQGLQFLFEYFSETQRNKGNFPGRFSGRQFSNSRSEMNVSTLELGDSALYLCAGRQGAMVLQNEQFFGPGTRLTVL.

The rearrangement uses TRBV6-6 and TRBJ1-4; D not resolved. This CDR3 comprises 12 residues. The germline V gene encodes CDR1 MNHNY and CDR2 SVGAGI (reference sequence). V was cut by 0 bases and J by 6 bases, with 2 bases left in between. CDR3: CASSYSHEKLFF. The CDR3, as DNA: TGTGCCAGCAGTTACTCACATGAAAAACTGTTTTTT.

The rearrangement uses TRBV5-5 and TRBJ2-1; 10 bases agree with TRBD2. The CDR3 is 15 amino acids. Losses at the gene ends were 2 bases for V and 8 bases for J; bases not matched to a gene: 7. Germline values: CDR1 SGHKS, CDR2 YYEKEE (reference sequence). CDR3 amino acids: CASSFLASGGDEQFF. The CDR3 DNA reads as TGTGCCAGCAGCTTCCTGGCTAGCGGGGGCGATGAGCAGTTCTTC.

The J gene is TRBJ2-7, the V gene TRBV7-9; 8 bases match TRBD1. The CDR3 runs to 14 residues. The V gene's germline CDR1 is SEHNR and CDR2 FQNEAQ (reference sequence). Unmatched junction bases numbered 5, after V lost 1 base and J lost 6 bases. CDR3 protein: CASSLVGQGTEQYF. CDR3 DNA: TGTGCCAGCAGCTTAGTCGGACAGGGAACCGAGCAGTACTTC.

This clonotype showed up just a few times. The chain has TRBV7-3 and TRBJ2-1; perhaps D is TRBD1 or TRBD2 (5 bases each). Germline V CDR1 and CDR2: SGHTA, FQGTGA. The CDR3 length is 19 residues. V gave up 0 bases and J gave up 12 bases, with 30 bases separating them. CDR3 sequence (DNA): TGTGCCAGCAGCTTAACACACTGGTCCAGGGACGAGTCTCTAGGCGGGCAGTTCTTC. Translating gives CASSLTHWSRDESLGGQFF.

This clonotype was seen repeatedly, ten times or more. The chain joins TRBV7-2 to TRBJ2-5; tentative D call: TRBD2 (5 bases). Trimming shortened V by 7 bases and J by 4 bases, and 16 bases separated the two germline ends. The germline CDR1 and CDR2 sequences are SGHTA and FQGNSA. The CDR3 covers 14 residues. CDR3 DNA: TGTGCCAGCAAAGGGTTTAGCGAGGGAGAGACCCAGTACTTC. It is translated as CASKGFSEGETQYF.

The CDR3 loop is CASSPGTVGSEAFF. CDR3 DNA sequence: TGTGCCAGCAGCCCCGGGACGGTGGGTTCCGAAGCTTTCTTT. The chain is built from TRBV7-3 and TRBJ1-1; a possible D gene is TRBD1 (5 bases). The CDR3 covers 14 residues. CDR1 is SGHTA and CDR2 is FQGTGA in the germline V gene. V gave up 5 bases and J gave up 8 bases, with 18 bases separating them.

The genes are TRBV29-1 and TRBJ1-2; D remains ambiguous. Trimming stripped 3 bases from V and 5 bases from J, with 13 bases between. The CDR3 extends over 13 amino acids. The V gene's germline CDR1 is SQVTM and CDR2 ANQGSEA. Here the CDR3 reads CSVEPRAEYGYTF. The CDR3 bases are TGCAGCGTTGAGCCCCGGGCGGAATATGGCTACACCTTC. The full variable domain, rest sourced from reference TRBV29-1 and TRBJ1-2, is SAVISQKPSRDICQRGTSLTIQCQVDSQVTMMFWYRQQPGQSLTLIATANQGSEATYESGFVIDKFPISRPNLTFSTLTVSNMSPEDSSIYLCSVEPRAEYGYTFGSGTRLTVV.

The gene calls are TRBV19 and TRBJ2-7; the D gene is possibly TRBD2 (7 bases). Germline V gene lookup returns CDR1 LNHDA and CDR2 SQIVND (reference sequence). This CDR3 comprises 13 residues. V was trimmed by 6 bases and J by 6 bases, leaving 15 bases between them. The DNA of the CDR3 is TGTGCCAGTAGCGACGGGGGGCAGTTCGAGCAGTACTTC. It yields the protein CASSDGGQFEQYF.

The rearrangement uses TRBV3-1 and TRBJ2-7, with a possible D match to TRBD1 (6 bases). Germline lookup yields CDR1 LGHDT and CDR2 YNNKEL (reference sequence). Trimming cost V 2 bases and J 4 bases, with 21 bases left between them. CDR3 length equals 17 residues. CDR3 sequence (DNA): TGTGCCAGCAGCCAATGGTCTGGGGGCCTGAAACCATACGAGCAGTACTTC. This gives the protein CASSQWSGGLKPYEQYF.

This clonotype was picked up a small number of times. J is TRBJ2-1 and V is TRBV29-1; a weak D match, TRBD2 (5 bases). CDR3 size: 11 residues. V lost 5 bases and J 3 bases, leaving 5 bases between the germline ends. The V gene's germline CDR1 is SQVTM and CDR2 ANQGSEA. The CDR3 DNA is TGCAGCGTTCGGGACTACAATGAGCAGTTCTTC. Protein sequence: CSVRDYNEQFF.

This rearrangement joins TRBV11-1 to TRBJ2-5, with TRBD2 as a possible D gene (6 bases). There are 12 residues in the CDR3. Per the germline V gene, CDR1 is SGHAT and CDR2 is FQDESV (reference sequence). The CDR3 sequence is CVSTGVGETQYF. The CDR3 DNA reads TGTGTCAGTACGGGGGTTGGAGAGACCCAGTACTTC.

This clonotype was seen only a few times. The chain employs TRBV12-3 or TRBV12-4 and TRBJ2-4; D might be TRBD1 or TRBD2, each matching 6 bases. The ends were cut back, 6 bases at V and 8 bases at J, with 17 bases in the middle. The CDR3 contains 14 residues. The CDR3 sequence: CASRGTGWGDIQYF. CDR3 DNA sequence: TGTGCCAGCAGGGGAACAGGGTGGGGGGACATTCAGTACTTC.

The chain couples TRBV9 to TRBJ2-2; D unclear. CDR1 and CDR2 (germline): SGDLS, YYNGEE. Deletions cut 5 bases from V and 7 bases from J, with 9 bases between. The length of the CDR3 is 12 residues. CDR3 loop: CASRGTDGELFF. CDR3 in DNA: TGTGCCAGCAGGGGTACAGACGGGGAGCTGTTTTTT.

The chain has TRBV6-5 and TRBJ2-7; a weak D match, TRBD1 (6 bases). The CDR3 spans 15 residues. The germline gives CDR1 MNHEY, CDR2 SVGAGI. With 0 bases removed from V and 2 bases from J, the gap between germline ends came to 11 bases. CDR3 amino acids: CASSYSGQGTYEQYF. CDR3 nucleotide sequence: TGTGCCAGCAGTTACTCCGGGCAGGGGACCTACGAGCAGTACTTC.

This clonotype was counted only a few times. The genes are TRBV11-3 and TRBJ2-1; D may be TRBD1 (6 bases). This CDR3 comprises 16 residues. Germline lookup yields CDR1 SGHNT and CDR2 YENEEA. V was trimmed by 4 bases and J by 4 bases, leaving 17 bases between them. CDR3 loop: CASSYGQSNLYNEQFF. In nucleotides, the CDR3 is TGTGCCAGCAGCTATGGACAGTCCAACCTTTACAATGAGCAGTTCTTC.

This clonotype was seen a handful of times. The rearrangement joins TRBV7-2 to TRBJ1-1, with a possible D match to TRBD1 (6 bases). This CDR3 has 16 residues. V was shortened by 4 bases and J by 5 bases, with 20 bases between the two germline ends. In germline, CDR1 is SGHTA, CDR2 FQGNSA. CDR3 amino acids: CASSSRPGLQGTEAFF. The CDR3 nucleotides are TGTGCCAGCAGCTCTCGTCCCGGGCTTCAGGGGACTGAAGCTTTCTTT. The entire variable domain, with the rest obtained from reference TRBV7-2 and TRBJ1-1, is as follows: GAGVSQSPSNKVTEKGKDVELRCDPISGHTALYWYRQSLGQGLEFLIYFQGNSAPDKSGLPSDRFSAERTGGSVSTLTIQRTQQEDSAVYLCASSSRPGLQGTEAFFGQGTRLTVV.

This clonotype was counted at least ten times. The chain couples TRBV5-1 to TRBJ2-5; 10 nucleotides line up with TRBD2. V shed 0 bases, J shed 1 base, and the junction held 3 bases outside the gene matches. Germline V lookup: CDR1 SGHRS, CDR2 YFSETQ. The CDR3 is 16 amino acids. This CDR3 is CASSLEAGGIQETQYF. The CDR3 DNA sequence: TGCGCCAGCAGCTTGGAAGCGGGGGGGATCCAAGAGACCCAGTACTTC. Filled out from reference TRBV5-1 and TRBJ2-5, the complete variable domain reads KAGVTQTPRYLIKTRGQQVTLSCSPISGHRSVSWYQQTPGQGLQFLFEYFSETQRNKGNFPGRFSGRQFSNSRSEMNVSTLELGDSALYLCASSLEAGGIQETQYFGPGTRLLVL.